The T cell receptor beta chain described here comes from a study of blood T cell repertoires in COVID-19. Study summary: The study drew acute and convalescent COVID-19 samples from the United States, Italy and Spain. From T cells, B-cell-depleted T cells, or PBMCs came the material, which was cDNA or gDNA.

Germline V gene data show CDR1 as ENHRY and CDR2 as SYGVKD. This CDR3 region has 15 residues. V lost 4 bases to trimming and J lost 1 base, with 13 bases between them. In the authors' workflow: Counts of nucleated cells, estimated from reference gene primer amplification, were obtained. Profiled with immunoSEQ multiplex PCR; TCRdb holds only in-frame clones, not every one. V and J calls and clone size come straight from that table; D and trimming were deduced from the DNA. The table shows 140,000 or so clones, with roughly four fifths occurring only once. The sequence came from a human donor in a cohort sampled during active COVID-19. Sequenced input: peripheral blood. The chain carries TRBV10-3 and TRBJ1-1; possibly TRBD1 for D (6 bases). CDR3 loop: CAISGGQAPNTEAFF. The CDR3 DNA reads TGTGCCATCAGTGGGGGGCAGGCCCCGAACACTGAAGCTTTCTTT.